These 32 T cell receptor beta chains came from one sample sequenced in a study of identical twins. Each CDR3 protein is one row after TCRdb ran MiXCR on the 5' RACE reads. The data contain roughly 240,000 distinct CDR3 sequences, 5.5% to 7% of them singletons. Another study also made use of these data, one on yellow fever vaccine responses in identical twins.

Sequenced material: memory (CD45RO+) T cells sorted from blood. Receptor source: a woman under 30 in good health.

This clonotype has more than one count but fewer than ten. The chain joins TRBV24-1 to TRBJ2-3; no clear D. From germline, CDR1 is KGHDR and CDR2 SFDVKD. The CDR3 extends over 13 amino acids. Deletions cut 4 bases from V and 4 bases from J, with 8 bases between. The chain's CDR3 is CATSDPLADTQYF. As DNA, the CDR3 is TGTGCCACCAGTGACCCCTTGGCAGATACGCAGTATTTT.

This clonotype turned up a few times. The chain recombines TRBV4-1 with TRBJ2-3; TRBD2 agrees at 8 bases. Germline V CDR1 and CDR2: MGHRA, YSYEKL. The CDR3 runs to 17 residues. Trimming at V came to 0 bases and at J to 5 bases, leaving 10 bases not matched to a gene. CDR3 DNA sequence: TGCGCCAGCAGCCAAGAATTCAGGACTAGCCGGGGAGATACGCAGTATTTT. As protein: CASSQEFRTSRGDTQYF.

This clonotype was seen a handful of times. The chain combines TRBV28 with TRBJ2-7; D is possibly TRBD1 (6 bases). Germline CDR1 reads MDHEN; CDR2 reads SYDVKM. This CDR3 contains 15 residues. V was pared by 4 bases and J by 5 bases, with 18 bases between. The CDR3 nucleotides read TGTGCCAGCAGTTCTCCCCGCAGGGGATACGACGAGCAGTACTTC. It yields the protein CASSSPRRGYDEQYF.

This clonotype has a count of ten or more. The chain has TRBV29-1 and TRBJ2-7, with D perhaps matching TRBD2 (5 bases). The ends were cut back, 4 bases at V and 4 bases at J, with 8 bases in the middle. CDR1 and CDR2 from the germline V gene are SQVTM and ANQGSEA. The CDR3 loop spans 11 amino acids. Here the CDR3 reads CSVGREYEQYF. For the CDR3, the DNA is TGCAGCGTTGGACGGGAATACGAGCAGTACTTC.

Remarks on this clonotype: Possible read error: a much larger clone is one base away. This chain uses TRBV3-1 with TRBJ2-1; D perhaps matches TRBD1 (6 bases). The germline V gene encodes CDR1 LGHDT and CDR2 YNNKEL (reference sequence). The CDR3 extends over 15 amino acids. CDR3 protein: CASCQVWTADNEQFF. For the CDR3, the DNA is TGTGCCAGCTGCCAAGTCTGGACAGCGGACAATGAGCAGTTCTTC.

This clonotype was seen only a few times. V usage is TRBV3-1 and J usage is TRBJ1-1; unclear D gene. Per the germline V gene, CDR1 is LGHDT and CDR2 is YNNKEL (reference sequence). The V end lost 5 bases, the J end lost 0 bases, and 7 bases lay between the germline ends. The CDR3 runs 13 residues. The CDR3 loop is CASSSQMNTEAFF. The CDR3 coding sequence is TGTGCCAGCAGCTCTCAGATGAACACTGAAGCTTTCTTT. Full variable domain (remainder filled in from reference TRBV3-1 and TRBJ1-1): DTAVSQTPKYLVTQMGNDKSIKCEQNLGHDTMYWYKQDSKKFLKIMFSYNNKELIINETVPNRFSPKSPDKAHLNLHINSLELGDSAVYFCASSSQMNTEAFFGQGTRLTVV.

This clonotype was recorded many times. The V call is TRBV10-3, the J call TRBJ2-3; D is ambiguous. The germline V gene has CDR1 ENHRY and CDR2 SYGVKD. The CDR3 consists of 15 residues. V was pared by 2 bases and J by 0 bases, with 9 bases between. As DNA, the CDR3 is TGTGCCATCAGTGAGACCACTACTAGCACAGATACGCAGTATTTT. Protein sequence: CAISETTTSTDTQYF.

V and J are TRBV3-1 and TRBJ2-7; tentatively, D is TRBD2 (6 bases). The CDR3 runs 16 residues. The germline gives CDR1 LGHDT, CDR2 YNNKEL (reference sequence). The V gene lost 1 base and the J gene lost 3 bases, with 16 bases spanning the gap. The CDR3, as DNA: TGTGCCAGCAGCCAAGGTTTTATGGGACTCAACTACGAGCAGTACTTC. Protein product: CASSQGFMGLNYEQYF.

The rearrangement uses TRBV7-9 and TRBJ2-6; TRBD1 matches at 8 bases. Trimming at V came to 1 base and at J to 2 bases, leaving 4 bases not matched to a gene. Germline loops: CDR1 SEHNR, CDR2 FQNEAQ (reference sequence). The CDR3 has 17 residues. The CDR3 spells CASSLVWTGTGANVLTF. CDR3 nucleotide sequence: TGTGCCAGCAGCTTAGTCTGGACAGGGACTGGGGCCAACGTCCTGACTTTC.

This clonotype has ten or more counts. This chain uses TRBV11-3 with TRBJ2-2; TRBD2 matches at 7 bases. Trimming took 3 bases from V and 6 from J; bases not matched to a gene: 16. The CDR3 is 18 residues long. Germline assignment: CDR1 SGHNT and CDR2 YENEEA. The CDR3 sequence is CASSFGGRAGRMPGELFF. CDR3 in DNA: TGTGCCAGCAGCTTCGGTGGGAGGGCAGGGCGGATGCCCGGGGAGCTGTTTTTT. Full variable domain (outside the CDR3, taken from reference TRBV11-3 and TRBJ2-2): EAGVVQSPRYKIIEKKQPVAFWCNPISGHNTLYWYLQNLGQGPELLIRYENEEAVDDSQLPKDRFSAERLKGVDSTLKIQPAELGDSAVYLCASSFGGRAGRMPGELFFGEGSRLTVL.

CDR3 loop: CASRDIYNSPLHF. The DNA for the CDR3 is TGTGCCAGCAGGGACATCTATAATTCACCCCTCCACTTT. J is TRBJ1-6 and V is TRBV6-2 or TRBV6-3; TRBD1 might be the D (5 bases). CDR1 MNHEY and CDR2 SVGEGT come from the germline V gene. Trimming removed 6 bases at V and 3 bases at J, with 6 bases between. The CDR3 totals 13 residues.

This clonotype was recorded a few times. The J gene is TRBJ1-1, the V gene TRBV4-2, with D unclear. The CDR3 consists of 13 residues. Trimming removed 0 bases from V and 2 bases from J, with 4 bases in between. CDR1 and CDR2 (germline): LGHNA, YNFKEQ. The CDR3 DNA follows: TGTGCCAGCAGCCAAGAGCACAACACTGAAGCTTTCTTT. This gives the protein CASSQEHNTEAFF.

In this sample, this clonotype turned up a few times. This sequence joins TRBV27 and TRBJ2-5; possibly TRBD2 for D (7 bases). The CDR3 is made up of 15 amino acids. In germline, CDR1 is MNHEY, CDR2 SMNVEV (reference sequence). V was trimmed by 2 bases and J by 4 bases, leaving 14 bases between them. As DNA, the CDR3 is TGTGCCAGCAGTTTAGTCCCGGGGGGCCGAGAGACCCAGTACTTC. The encoded protein is CASSLVPGGRETQYF.

The rearrangement joins TRBV14 to TRBJ1-4; no clear D. Germline CDR1 reads SGHDN; CDR2 reads FVKESK. Trimming removed 5 bases from V and 7 bases from J, with 14 bases in between. The CDR3 has 14 amino acids. This chain's CDR3 is CASSADYLGEKLFF. The CDR3 nucleotides are TGTGCCAGCAGCGCCGACTACTTGGGTGAAAAACTGTTTTTT.

This clonotype was detected only a few times. The chain has TRBV5-1 and TRBJ1-4, with a weak D call TRBD1 (5 bases). This CDR3 comprises 18 residues. Trimming left V 3 bases short and J 0 bases short, with 18 bases between. Germline CDR1 SGHRS, CDR2 YFSETQ. CDR3 region: CASSSRRVEGATNEKLFF. As DNA, the CDR3 is TGCGCCAGCAGCTCCCGTAGGGTAGAAGGGGCAACTAATGAAAAACTGTTTTTT.

A few counts support this clonotype. The chain has TRBV4-2 and TRBJ2-2; 9 bases map to TRBD2. This CDR3 spans 16 amino acids. Germline V gene sequence: CDR1 LGHNA, CDR2 YNFKEQ. V was pared by 4 bases and J by 4 bases, with 7 bases of the junction left unmatched. CDR3 bases: TGTGCCAGCAGCCGCACTAGCGGGTCCCCCACCGGGGAGCTGTTTTTT. It encodes CASSRTSGSPTGELFF.

This rearrangement joins TRBV7-2 to TRBJ2-2; possibly TRBD2 for D (5 bases). The germline V gene encodes CDR1 SGHTA and CDR2 FQGNSA. Trimming took 1 base from V and 7 from J, leaving 13 bases between them. The CDR3 runs to 15 residues. The CDR3 nucleotides read TGTGCCAGCAGCTTAGTATGGCAGGAGGTCGGGGAGCTGTTTTTT. Residues: CASSLVWQEVGELFF.

This clonotype was observed a few times. The gene calls are TRBV7-8 and TRBJ2-1; a possible D gene is TRBD2 (5 bases). Germline CDR1 reads SGHVS; CDR2 reads FQNEAQ. The CDR3 runs to 12 residues. Trimming stripped 6 bases from V and 7 bases from J, with 10 bases between. CDR3 DNA: TGTGCCAGCAGTTCATTAGCGAATGAGCAGTTCTTC. Translation: CASSSLANEQFF.

This clonotype appeared a few times. The chain links TRBV5-1 to TRBJ2-5; a possible D gene is TRBD1 (6 bases). The CDR3 contains 13 residues. CDR1 and CDR2 (germline): SGHRS, YFSETQ. Trimming cost V 6 bases and J 5 bases, with 14 bases left between them. This CDR3 is CASKGDNSETQYF. The CDR3 bases are TGCGCCAGCAAGGGGGACAACTCGGAGACCCAGTACTTC.

The rearrangement links TRBV3-1 to TRBJ2-2; D is uncertain. CDR3 length: 16 amino acids. Germline CDR1 LGHDT, CDR2 YNNKEL (reference sequence). Trimming removed 1 base at V and 6 bases at J, with 15 bases between. The CDR3 is CASSQAGPKVAGELFF. The CDR3 bases are TGTGCCAGCAGCCAAGCCGGACCTAAAGTGGCCGGGGAGCTGTTTTTT.

CDR3 sequence reads: CSAPPGTMMQDTQYF. Written as DNA, the CDR3 is TGCAGTGCCCCCCCGGGGACAATGATGCAAGATACGCAGTATTTT. The V gene is TRBV20-1, the J gene TRBJ2-3; D perhaps matches TRBD1 (6 bases). CDR1 and CDR2 (germline): DFQATT, SNEGSKA (reference sequence). V was clipped by 6 bases and J by 5 bases, with 21 bases between them. This CDR3 region has 15 residues.

V is TRBV5-1 and J is TRBJ1-6, with 7 positions matching TRBD1. V shed 4 bases and J 6 bases; nucleotides not matched to a gene: 10. Germline V gene data show CDR1 as SGHRS and CDR2 as YFSETQ. The CDR3 has 16 amino acids. DNA of the CDR3: TGCGCCAGCAGCCTACAAACGGGACAGAGTAATTCACCCCTCCACTTT. This sequence encodes CASSLQTGQSNSPLHF.

This clonotype was counted a single time. The J gene is TRBJ2-7, the V gene TRBV20-1; D might be TRBD1 or TRBD2, each matching 5 bases. The CDR3 contains 13 residues. Germline V gene lookup returns CDR1 DFQATT and CDR2 SNEGSKA (reference sequence). With 6 bases removed from V and 2 bases from J, the gap between germline ends came to 14 bases. The CDR3 protein is CSAHAEGTYEQYV. In DNA form, the CDR3 reads TGCAGTGCCCATGCCGAGGGGACCTACGAGCAGTACGTC.

The chain employs TRBV7-9 and TRBJ1-4, with 7 bases matching TRBD1. The CDR3 covers 15 residues. V lost 0 bases, J lost 6 bases, and 4 bases stayed unmatched. Per germline, CDR1 SEHNR and CDR2 FQNEAQ (reference sequence). Here the CDR3 reads CASSLAGGVYEKLFF. DNA for the CDR3: TGTGCCAGCAGCTTAGCAGGGGGCGTTTATGAAAAACTGTTTTTT.

The chain recombines TRBV6-5 with TRBJ1-2, with 8 bases matching TRBD1. Germline CDR1 and CDR2: MNHEY and SVGAGI. The junction had 7 bases not matched to a gene; V was cut back by 2 bases and J by 8 bases. This CDR3 contains 14 residues. Written as DNA, the CDR3 is TGTGCCAGCAGTTACACAGGGGGGCAGGAGGGCTACACCTTC. This translates into CASSYTGGQEGYTF.

This clonotype was picked up a small number of times. The gene calls are TRBV2 and TRBJ2-3; weak D call: TRBD2 (5 bases). Germline V lookup: CDR1 SNHLY, CDR2 FYNNEI. This CDR3 spans 15 amino acids. V lost 4 bases, J lost 1 base, and 12 bases lay in between. The DNA for the CDR3 is TGTGCCAGCAGTGTGAGTGGGAGTGGCACAGATACGCAGTATTTT. The encoded protein is CASSVSGSGTDTQYF.

There are many counts of this clonotype. V and J are TRBV14 and TRBJ1-4; 7 bases match TRBD1. CDR1 and CDR2 from the germline V gene are SGHDN and FVKESK. The CDR3 consists of 14 residues. The ends lost 4 bases at V and 6 bases at J; junction bases unmatched: 5. The CDR3 reads CASSLRDSDEKLFF. The DNA for the CDR3 is TGTGCCAGCAGCCTGCGGGACAGCGATGAAAAACTGTTTTTT.

This clonotype occurred many times. The V and J genes are TRBV20-1 and TRBJ2-2, with TRBD2 matching 12 bases. Per the germline V gene, CDR1 is DFQATT and CDR2 is SNEGSKA (reference sequence). This CDR3 is 16 amino acids long. Trimming at V came to 0 bases and at J to 3 bases, leaving 2 bases not matched to a gene. The CDR3 reads CSARDLAGGDTGELFF. CDR3 DNA sequence: TGCAGTGCTAGAGACCTAGCGGGAGGGGACACCGGGGAGCTGTTTTTT.

This clonotype was found many times. V gene TRBV11-2 combines with J gene TRBJ2-6, with a weak D call TRBD1 (5 bases). This CDR3 is built from 18 residues. From germline, CDR1 is SGHAT and CDR2 FQNNGV. The V end was cut by 1 base, the J end by 0 bases, with 13 bases between. CDR3 coding DNA: TGTGCCAGCAGCTTAGTCAGGGCGAAAGACTCTGGGGCCAACGTCCTGACTTTC. As protein: CASSLVRAKDSGANVLTF.

This clonotype was detected only a few times. The CDR3 spells CASSEGERYNEQFF. CDR3 DNA sequence: TGTGCCAGCAGTGAGGGGGAGAGATACAATGAGCAGTTCTTC. The chain uses TRBV6-1 and TRBJ2-1; TRBD1 or TRBD2 may be the D gene (5 bases each). This CDR3 is 14 amino acids long. Trimming cost V 3 bases and J 4 bases, with 10 bases left between them. Germline CDR1 reads MNHNS; CDR2 reads SASEGT.

This clonotype was seen ten or more times. This rearrangement joins TRBV5-1 to TRBJ2-2; 7 bases fit TRBD1. The CDR3 has 15 residues. Per the germline V gene, CDR1 is SGHRS and CDR2 is YFSETQ. J was trimmed by 4 bases and V by 5 bases; bases with no gene match: 8. CDR3 coding DNA: TGCGCCAGCAGACCCGGGACAGTATTCACCGGGGAGCTGTTTTTT. Residues: CASRPGTVFTGELFF. The full variable domain, rest sourced from reference TRBV5-1 and TRBJ2-2, is KAGVTQTPRYLIKTRGQQVTLSCSPISGHRSVSWYQQTPGQGLQFLFEYFSETQRNKGNFPGRFSGRQFSNSRSEMNVSTLELGDSALYLCASRPGTVFTGELFFGEGSRLTVL.

This clonotype appeared a few times. The gene calls are TRBV15 and TRBJ2-1; 14 bases agree with TRBD2. Per the germline V gene, CDR1 is LNHNV and CDR2 is YYDKDF (reference sequence). The CDR3 length is 16 residues. Unmatched junction bases numbered 6, after V lost 3 bases and J lost 8 bases. The CDR3 DNA follows: TGTGCCACCAGCAGGGGGGGACTAGCGGGAGCGGATGAGCAGTTCTTC. Its protein is CATSRGGLAGADEQFF.